The 14 T cell receptor beta chains presented below share a single source sample, sequenced in a study of cytomegalovirus exposure and HLA in healthy donors (dated 2017 in TCRdb). The library was prepared using the immunoSEQ multiplex PCR assay. For the multiplex PCR, a mixture combining 60 forward primers for TCR Vbeta segments and 13 reverse primers for TCR Jbeta segments was used. This is the immuneACCESS table as TCRdb keeps it, with only in-frame sequences that have V and J called. A part of the clones is gone; compared with another copy, unresolved V genes explain less than half, and the rest is unexplained. Counted in this sample were under 150,000 clones; about 74% of them appeared once. The ten largest clones capture 0.94% of the sample. The source material was PBMCs. The origin of the receptors is a woman in her sixties or seventies in good health and CMV-seronegative.

This chain connects TRBV6-1 to TRBJ1-1, with D possibly being TRBD1 (6 bases). V was shortened by 6 bases and J by 1 base, with 15 bases between the two germline ends. CDR1 and CDR2 (germline): MNHNS, SASEGT. CDR3 length equals 15 residues. CDR3 in amino acids: CASRVRDRQNTEAFF. The CDR3 nucleotides are TGTGCCAGCAGGGTCCGTGACAGGCAGAACACTGAAGCTTTCTTT.

As DNA, the CDR3 is TGTGCCAGCAGCTTGGCGGGTGCACTTCAAAATGAAAAACTGTTTTTT. Protein: CASSLAGALQNEKLFF. V usage is TRBV5-8 and J usage is TRBJ1-4; D is undetermined. The CDR3 extends over 16 amino acids. V was cut by 0 bases and J by 5 bases, with 14 bases left in between. From germline, CDR1 is SGHTS and CDR2 YDEGEE.

This clone has a single count. The CDR3 sequence is CASVSADEAFF. CDR3 coding DNA: TGTGCCAGCGTATCCGCGGATGAAGCTTTCTTT. This chain joins TRBV28 and TRBJ1-1; no reliable D call. Trimming stripped 8 bases from V and 7 bases from J, with 11 bases between. The CDR3 is made up of 11 amino acids. Germline CDR1 and CDR2: MDHEN and SYDVKM.

V usage is TRBV19 and J usage is TRBJ2-6, with D unresolved. The CDR3 runs to 14 residues. Deletions cut 5 bases from V and 0 bases from J, with 5 bases between. Germline lookup yields CDR1 LNHDA and CDR2 SQIVND (reference sequence). The CDR3 coding sequence is TGTGCCAGTAGTTACTTCTCTGGGGCCAACGTCCTGACTTTC. Its translation: CASSYFSGANVLTF.

The rearrangement links TRBV19 to TRBJ2-2; D possibly corresponds to TRBD1 (6 bases). The V gene's germline CDR1 is LNHDA and CDR2 SQIVND (reference sequence). V lost 9 bases, J lost 6 bases, and 14 bases lay in between. The CDR3 is 13 amino acids. The CDR3 bases are TGTGCCAGCCTACCTAGGGGGTCCGGGGAGCTGTTTTTT. This encodes CASLPRGSGELFF.

Turning to this clone: Sequence at one end of the junction differs from germline and may be a read error. This chain uses TRBV7-9 with TRBJ2-7; 10 positions match TRBD1. The CDR3 is 15 amino acids. CDR1 is SEHNR, CDR2 FQNEAQ, per germline (reference sequence). The CDR3 reads CSSSSPGTGVSEQYF. The CDR3 bases are TGTTCCAGCAGCTCCCCCGGGACAGGGGTAAGCGAGCAGTACTTC.

The CDR3 DNA is TGCGCCAGCAGCTTGGCCACTAACTATGGCTACACCTTC. Translated, it gives CASSLATNYGYTF. The J gene is TRBJ1-2, the V gene TRBV5-1, with D unresolved. CDR3 length equals 13 residues. Per germline, CDR1 SGHRS and CDR2 YFSETQ. V lost 0 bases and J 0 bases, leaving 3 bases between the germline ends.

The CDR3 reads CATSSGQMMYGYTF. In DNA, the CDR3 is TGTGCCACCAGCAGTGGACAAATGATGTATGGCTACACCTTC. The chain couples TRBV15 to TRBJ1-2, with D perhaps matching TRBD1 (5 bases). The V end was cut by 3 bases, the J end by 5 bases, with 13 bases between. The CDR3 runs 14 residues. CDR1 LNHNV and CDR2 YYDKDF come from the germline V gene (reference sequence). The full variable domain, completed using reference TRBV15 and TRBJ1-2, is DAMVIQNPRYQVTQFGKPVTLSCSQTLNHNVMYWYQQKSSQAPKLLFHYYDKDFNNEADTPDNFQSRRPNTSFCFLDIRSPGLGDTAMYLCATSSGQMMYGYTFGSGTRLTVV.

The chain couples TRBV28 to TRBJ2-1, with TRBD2 as a possible D gene (7 bases). Looked up from germline, CDR1 is MDHEN and CDR2 is SYDVKM. V dropped 3 bases and J dropped 9 bases, with 24 bases sitting between them. This CDR3 has 17 amino acids. The CDR3 is CASSFSDGGAKFSEQFF. The CDR3 region has the DNA TGTGCCAGCAGTTTCAGTGATGGGGGGGCCAAGTTTAGTGAGCAGTTCTTC.

This chain links TRBV5-4 with TRBJ2-1; D may be TRBD1 (6 bases). Germline V lookup: CDR1 SGHNT, CDR2 YYREEE (reference sequence). CDR3 length equals 15 residues. V was shortened by 1 base and J by 1 base, with 9 bases between the two germline ends. The CDR3 DNA is TGTGCCAGCAGCTTGTTTACAGGGTCCTACAATGAGCAGTTCTTC. Translation: CASSLFTGSYNEQFF.

Here the CDR3 reads CASGRTSGNYEQYF. CDR3 DNA: TGCGCCAGCGGACGGACTAGCGGGAACTACGAGCAGTACTTC. The chain combines TRBV5-1 with TRBJ2-7; 12 bases match TRBD2. The CDR3 runs to 14 residues. Per the germline V gene, CDR1 is SGHRS and CDR2 is YFSETQ. The ends lost 7 bases at V and 3 bases at J; junction bases unmatched: 5.

This clone was detected only a few times. The chain carries TRBV5-1 and TRBJ2-5, with D perhaps matching TRBD1 (6 bases). The V and J ends lost 2 bases and 2 bases respectively, with 10 bases between them. Germline CDR1 reads SGHRS; CDR2 reads YFSETQ. This CDR3 spans 14 amino acids. This CDR3 reads CASSLSTGQETQYF. Here the CDR3 DNA reads TGCGCCAGCAGCTTATCCACAGGGCAAGAGACCCAGTACTTC. Supplemented by reference TRBV5-1 and TRBJ2-5, the full variable domain reads KAGVTQTPRYLIKTRGQQVTLSCSPISGHRSVSWYQQTPGQGLQFLFEYFSETQRNKGNFPGRFSGRQFSNSRSEMNVSTLELGDSALYLCASSLSTGQETQYFGPGTRLLVL.

V gene TRBV7-6 combines with J gene TRBJ2-5, with D maybe TRBD2 (6 bases). With 0 bases removed from V and 4 bases from J, the gap between germline ends came to 6 bases. The germline CDR1 and CDR2 sequences are SGHVS and FNYEAQ. This CDR3 is 13 amino acids long. The CDR3: CASSLAGGETQYF. The CDR3 DNA follows: TGTGCCAGCAGCTTAGCCGGGGGAGAGACCCAGTACTTC.

The chain couples TRBV19 to TRBJ2-1; 7 bases are shared with TRBD1. With 6 bases clipped from V and 6 bases from J, the junction kept 17 bases outside the gene matches. This CDR3 has 17 residues. CDR1 and CDR2 from the germline V gene are LNHDA and SQIVND (reference sequence). The CDR3 DNA reads TGTGCCAGTAGGAGCCCCCCACAGGGGCTAAGAGGCAATGAGCAGTTCTTC. Its protein product is CASRSPPQGLRGNEQFF.